This T cell receptor beta chain was sequenced for a study of T cell repertoires in cytomegalovirus infection. TCRdb reprocessed the reads with MiXCR, giving one entry per CDR3 protein. The sample gives about 160,000 distinct CDR3 sequences, less than 25% of which show up once; 25% is in the top ten. As regards this clonotype: The antigen remains unidentified.

Germline V lookup: CDR1 MNHEY, CDR2 SMNVEV (reference sequence). The CDR3 totals 15 residues. The V end lost 5 bases, the J end lost 6 bases, and 17 bases lay between the germline ends. The TCR originated in a human donor in good health (CMV status not recorded). Some clones in this sample may be carry-over from other donors' samples. The J gene is TRBJ2-1, the V gene TRBV27; the D is unclear. The input for sequencing was CD8+ T cells from cultured PBMCs, taken from culture after CMV antigen stimulation. The CDR3 DNA follows: TGTGCCAGCAGTGCTACACTAACAGAGAGCAATGAGCAGTTCTTC. Translating gives CASSATLTESNEQFF.